This record covers a single T cell receptor (beta chain). The data belong to a study of breast tumors, draining lymph nodes, adjacent tissues. MiXCR, applied by TCRdb to the multiplex PCR reads, yields one record per CDR3 protein. Found here are around 140,000 distinct CDR3 sequences, about 22% of them singletons; the top ten hold approximately 2.7%. Axillary draining lymph nodes of breast cancer patients supplied the node samples. This receptor was identified in a female donor with breast cancer. Some clones in this sample may be carry-over from other donors' samples. Source material: axillary lymph node tissue.

CDR3 coding DNA: TGTGCCAGCAGCCTTTTACGGGGCGGGGGGGACCAAGAGACCCAGTACTTC. This encodes CASSLLRGGGDQETQYF. The gene calls are TRBV3-1 and TRBJ2-5; 9 positions match TRBD2. With 4 bases clipped from V and 0 bases from J, the junction kept 9 bases outside the gene matches. The CDR3 spans 17 residues. In germline, CDR1 is LGHDT, CDR2 YNNKEL (reference sequence).